This T cell receptor beta chain was found in a study of control samples from healthy donors and cancer patients. Repertoires were generated with immunoSEQ multiplex PCR, while TCRdb's copy carries only in-frame clones and drops some. The repertoire consists of under 30,000 clones, with roughly 85% occurring once and the leading ten covering around 20%. With 5 bases removed from V and 7 bases from J, the gap between germline ends came to 9 bases. The CDR3 spans 13 residues. The germline V gene encodes CDR1 MNHEY and CDR2 SVGEGT. The J gene is TRBJ1-6, the V gene TRBV6-2 or TRBV6-3; D ambiguous. The source of this sequence is a man between 60 and 75 years old with head and neck cancer. The sample taken for sequencing was PBMCs. CDR3 DNA sequence: TGTGCCAGCAGTAACCGAGGGAATTCACCCCTCCACTTT. As protein: CASSNRGNSPLHF.